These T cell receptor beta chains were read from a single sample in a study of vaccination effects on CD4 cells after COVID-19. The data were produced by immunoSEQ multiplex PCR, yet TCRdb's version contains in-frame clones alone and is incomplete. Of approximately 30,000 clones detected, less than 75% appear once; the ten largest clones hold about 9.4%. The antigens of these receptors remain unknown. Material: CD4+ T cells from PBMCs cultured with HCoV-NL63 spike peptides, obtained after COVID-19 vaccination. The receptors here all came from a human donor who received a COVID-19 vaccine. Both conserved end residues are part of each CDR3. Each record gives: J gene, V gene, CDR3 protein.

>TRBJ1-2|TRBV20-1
CSASQMMGTYGYTF
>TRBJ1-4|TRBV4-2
CASSQGLSEKLFF
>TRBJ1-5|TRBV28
CASRSTGTGGNQPQHF
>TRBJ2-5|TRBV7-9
CASSLGDMGETQYF
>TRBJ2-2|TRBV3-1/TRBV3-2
CASSQDGGQGAGELFF
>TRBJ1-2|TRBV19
CASSTTPEGYGYTF
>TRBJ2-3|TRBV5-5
CASSVGQSFITDTQYF
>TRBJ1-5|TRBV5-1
CASSLGVGLNQPQHF
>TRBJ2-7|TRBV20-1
CSASRSSEQYF
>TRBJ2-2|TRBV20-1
CSASKRGLANTGELFF
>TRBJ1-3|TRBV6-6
CASSHRASGNTIYF
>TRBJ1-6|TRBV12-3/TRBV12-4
CASSFRVDSPLHF
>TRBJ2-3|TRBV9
CASSPRTGRTDTQYF
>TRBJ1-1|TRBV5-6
CASSLGLVKNTEAFF
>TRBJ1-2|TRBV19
CASSRTGFYGYTF
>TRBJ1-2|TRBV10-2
CASSLEPVNYGYTF
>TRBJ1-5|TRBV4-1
CASSQAGDQPQHF
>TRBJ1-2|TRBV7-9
CASSRGQANYGYTF
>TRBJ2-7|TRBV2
CASTSDRSYEQYF
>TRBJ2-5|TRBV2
CASSEISGGETQYF
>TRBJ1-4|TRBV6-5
CASNLDRGREKLFF
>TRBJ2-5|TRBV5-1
CASSSHLGGGETQYF
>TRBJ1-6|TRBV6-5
CASSFGRTENSPLHF
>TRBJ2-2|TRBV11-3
CASSLAQGAGNTGELFF
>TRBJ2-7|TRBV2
CASSVGGKDYEQYF
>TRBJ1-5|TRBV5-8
CASSPWTGGNQPQHF
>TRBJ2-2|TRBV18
CASSLRTSGSNGELFF
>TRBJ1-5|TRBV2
CASTPDSLNQPQHF
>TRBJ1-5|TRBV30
CAWGAPDRRDQPQHF
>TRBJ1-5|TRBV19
CASTVQGAAGQPQHF
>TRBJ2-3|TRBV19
CASRPTGSPATQYF
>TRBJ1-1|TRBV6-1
CASSERPQGGEAFF
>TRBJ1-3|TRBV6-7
CASSPDLAPRSGNTIYF
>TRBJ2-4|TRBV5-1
CASSLGPENIQYF
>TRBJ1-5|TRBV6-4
CASSDRGRVEQPQHF
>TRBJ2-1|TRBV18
CASSPYSSGRNNEQFF
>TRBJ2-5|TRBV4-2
CASSQDPYQETQYF
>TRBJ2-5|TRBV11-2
CASSLNGASGMLGETQYF
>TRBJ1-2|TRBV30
CAWSVGYGYTF
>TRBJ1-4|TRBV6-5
CASRPGTGYEKLFF
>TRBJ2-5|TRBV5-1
CASSRGDQETQYF
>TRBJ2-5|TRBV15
CATSGRGGRETQYF
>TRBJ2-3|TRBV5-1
CASSLVPSTDTQYF
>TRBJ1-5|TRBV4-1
CASRPRSSNQPQHF
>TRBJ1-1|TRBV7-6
CASSLVGTGDRNTEAFF
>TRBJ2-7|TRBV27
CASRLRGGASEREGRYEQYF
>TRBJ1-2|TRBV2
CASREDGSYGYTF
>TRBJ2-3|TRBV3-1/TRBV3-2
CASSHSGRAPDTQYF
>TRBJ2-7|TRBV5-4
CASSLGQGFAGYEQYF
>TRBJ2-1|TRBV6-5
CASSDQLGSQQFF
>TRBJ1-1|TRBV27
CASSFGRDTEAFF
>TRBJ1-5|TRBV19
CASSTQTGSNQPQHF
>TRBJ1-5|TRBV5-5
CASSRYRAQPQHF
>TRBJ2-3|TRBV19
CASSPGTLGDPDTQYF
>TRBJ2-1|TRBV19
CASSIVGASREFF
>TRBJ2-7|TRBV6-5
CASSYSAGFSSYEQYF
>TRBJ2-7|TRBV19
CASTTRDSDGAYEQYF
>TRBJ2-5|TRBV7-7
CASSSGRSWQETQYF
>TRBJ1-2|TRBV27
CASSRDPKGGYTF